This T cell receptor (beta chain) was captured by sequencing in a study of response to subunit inactivated influenza vaccine. Germline V gene data show CDR1 as SGDLS and CDR2 as YYNGEE. V was shortened by 6 bases and J by 0 bases, with 10 bases between the two germline ends. CDR3 length equals 14 residues. General study results and limits: Authors suggested seasonal influenza vaccinations each recruit few new T cells.

Comments on this clonotype: The target antigen is unknown.

TCRdb called the RT-PCR reads again in MiXCR, with one record for every CDR3 protein. The data show hundreds of thousands of distinct CDR3 sequences, 10% to 15% seen once. This specimen consisted of PBMCs from blood, obtained about 6 weeks after vaccination. This sequence joins TRBV9 and TRBJ2-1; no reliable D call. The sequence came from a man aged 45 to 65 who received an inactivated influenza vaccine. CDR3 residues: CASTRLPSYNEQFF. CDR3 coding DNA: TGTGCCAGCACGAGACTCCCCTCCTACAATGAGCAGTTCTTC.